This TCR beta chain was sequenced in a study of T cell responses to AZD1222 COVID-19 vaccine. General observations from the study: Sampled repertoires all dated from after the peak T cell response.

Here immunoSEQ multiplex PCR was the method, and the copy in TCRdb shows in-frame clones only, minus some. The sample shows roughly 170,000 clones, approximately 94% of them seen only once. As to this clone: As yet, its antigen is unknown.

Between the trimmed V and J ends, which lost 11 bases and 1 base, there was a span of 11 bases. The CDR3 is made up of 13 amino acids. Germline V CDR1 and CDR2: LNHDA, SQIVND (reference sequence). The sequences come from peripheral blood, collected 28 days after the second AZD1222 dose. The TCR originated in an adult who received the AZD1222 COVID-19 vaccine. The rearrangement joins TRBV19 to TRBJ2-2; D remains ambiguous. The CDR3 coding sequence is TGTGCCCACACAGATATGAACACCGGGGAGCTGTTTTTT. It is translated as CAHTDMNTGELFF.